In terms of frequency, the clone carrying this T cell receptor (beta chain) is large. Its target is unknown. The entry originates in a study of T cell clusters in autoimmune cytopenias. Whole-study context: A median of about 52,000 TRB reads per sample yielded a median around 2,500 distinct clonotypes. General study results and limits: No cluster-lack signature appeared between secondary cytopenia and chronic lymphocytic leukemia patients, apparently due to lymphoma masking.

Multiplex touch-down PCR amplified TRB using TRB-A and TRB-B pools in one tube. Reanalyzing the multiplex PCR reads, TCRdb keeps one entry per CDR3 protein, without DNA. The sample data list 500 to 550 distinct CDR3 sequences. Some 38,000 genome equivalents of blood DNA were amplified for TRB. What was sequenced was peripheral blood. The source is a human donor with an autoimmune cytopenia or autoimmune hepatitis (not recorded which).

CDR3 protein: CASSPGSEQYF. The rearrangement joins TRBV7-6 to TRBJ2-7; the TCRdb call, TRBD1, lacks DNA for checking. The germline CDR1 and CDR2 sequences are SGHVS and FNYEAQ. The CDR3 consists of 11 residues.